These 8 T cell receptor beta chains originate from one sample sequenced in a study of blood T cells in healthy people across ages (dated by TCRdb to 2015 to 2017). The protocol used for the library was 5' RACE. The sequencer was an Illumina HiSeq 2500. The second PCR ran for roughly 7 to 11 cycles and used a J-beta primer mix along with a sample-barcoded 5' primer. Through fastp at Q25 and MiXCR, TCRdb rebuilt clones from the public reads, retaining in-frame beta chains. One record per CDR3 amino acid sequence lists the most common genes and DNA. The sample records over a million distinct CDR3 sequences, approximately 38% of which are singletons. 7.9% of the sample belongs to the ten largest clones. The sample consisted of blood. All receptors derive from a woman between 18 and 30 years old in good health.

The chain is built from TRBV21-1 and TRBJ1-2. TRBV21-1 has pseudogene status. This CDR3 comprises 15 residues. The CDR3 coding sequence is TGTGCCAGCAGCCCTTTCTCGGAAGCCCTATCTGGCTACACCTTC. Protein sequence: CASSPFSEALSGYTF.

This clonotype was seen just once. The CDR3 nucleotides read TGTGCCAGCAGTTCTGGGGCAGGGGGCAAGGAGACCCAGTACTTC. This sequence encodes CASSSGAGGKETQYF. V usage is TRBV28 and J usage is TRBJ2-5; 8 bases line up with TRBD1. The CDR3 extends over 15 amino acids. The trim removed 4 bases at V and 5 bases at J, leaving 9 bases unmatched. Looked up from germline, CDR1 is MDHEN and CDR2 is SYDVKM.

This chain uses TRBV5-1 with TRBJ2-1, with D perhaps matching TRBD2 (5 bases). The DNA end lines up better with TRBJ2-7; the J call may be wrong. Per germline, CDR1 SGHRS and CDR2 YFSETQ. The CDR3 has 15 amino acids. The CDR3 here is CASSPGSVLSNEQYF. The CDR3 DNA sequence: TGCGCCAGCAGCCCAGGTAGCGTCCTTTCCAATGAGCAGTACTTC.

This clonotype was picked up a small number of times. The rearrangement links TRBV12-3 or TRBV12-4 to TRBJ1-6, with a weak D call TRBD1 (6 bases). The CDR3 sequence is 14 residues long. V was clipped by 8 bases and J by 8 bases, with 16 bases between them. The CDR3 DNA follows: TGTGCCAGCGGGCTACAGGGTAATTATTCACCCCTCCACTTT. It encodes CASGLQGNYSPLHF.

The rearrangement joins TRBV5-1 to TRBJ2-1, with 7 bases that match TRBD1. V trimming: 4 bases; J trimming: 4 bases; junction bases outside the gene matches: 8. The CDR3 is 15 amino acids. The V gene's germline CDR1 is SGHRS and CDR2 YFSETQ. This chain's CDR3 is CASSQGDSFYNEQFF. CDR3 DNA sequence: TGCGCCAGCAGCCAAGGGGACAGTTTTTACAATGAGCAGTTCTTC.

V gene TRBV6-5 combines with J gene TRBJ2-1, with 11 bases identical to TRBD2. The V gene end was trimmed by 7 bases and the J gene end by 12 bases; junction bases not matched to a gene: 8. Germline V gene lookup returns CDR1 MNHEY and CDR2 SVGAGI. The CDR3 is made up of 13 amino acids. CDR3 sequence (DNA): TGTGCCAGCACCCGGGGACTAGCGGTTGGGCAGTTCTTC. Protein sequence: CASTRGLAVGQFF.

A note on this clonotype: Being one base from a much bigger clone, this may be a read error. The chain has TRBV3-1 and TRBJ2-5; 8 positions agree with TRBD2. The CDR3 contains 15 residues. Per germline, CDR1 LGHDT and CDR2 YNNKEL (reference sequence). The ends lost 1 base at V and 4 bases at J; junction bases unmatched: 5. Here the CDR3 reads CASSQGRGGSETQYF. CDR3 DNA sequence: TGTGCCAGCAGCCAAGGCCGGGGGGGCTCAGAGACCCAGTACTTC.

In DNA form, the CDR3 reads TGTGCCAGCAGCCAACGGGACCAGGGAACGGTTTTTGTACAGCAGTACTTC. Its translation is CASSQRDQGTVFVQQYF. The chain employs TRBV3-1 and TRBJ2-7; D possibly matches TRBD1 or TRBD2 (5 bases each). The CDR3 contains 17 residues. Per germline, CDR1 LGHDT and CDR2 YNNKEL (reference sequence). V lost 2 bases, J lost 8 bases, and 25 bases lay in between.